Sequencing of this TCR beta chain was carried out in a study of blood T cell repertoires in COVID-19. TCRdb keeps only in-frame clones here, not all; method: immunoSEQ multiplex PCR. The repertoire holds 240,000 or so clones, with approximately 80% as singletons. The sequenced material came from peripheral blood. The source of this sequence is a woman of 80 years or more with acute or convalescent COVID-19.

The DNA for the CDR3 is TGTGCCAGCAGTTTATCCCTAGCGGGAGACCCATCCAAGCAGTACTTC. Its translation is CASSLSLAGDPSKQYF. This chain uses TRBV27 with TRBJ2-7; 10 bases line up with TRBD2. The V gene's germline CDR1 is MNHEY and CDR2 SMNVEV (reference sequence). The CDR3 totals 16 residues. J was trimmed by 8 bases and V by 0 bases; bases with no gene match: 10.